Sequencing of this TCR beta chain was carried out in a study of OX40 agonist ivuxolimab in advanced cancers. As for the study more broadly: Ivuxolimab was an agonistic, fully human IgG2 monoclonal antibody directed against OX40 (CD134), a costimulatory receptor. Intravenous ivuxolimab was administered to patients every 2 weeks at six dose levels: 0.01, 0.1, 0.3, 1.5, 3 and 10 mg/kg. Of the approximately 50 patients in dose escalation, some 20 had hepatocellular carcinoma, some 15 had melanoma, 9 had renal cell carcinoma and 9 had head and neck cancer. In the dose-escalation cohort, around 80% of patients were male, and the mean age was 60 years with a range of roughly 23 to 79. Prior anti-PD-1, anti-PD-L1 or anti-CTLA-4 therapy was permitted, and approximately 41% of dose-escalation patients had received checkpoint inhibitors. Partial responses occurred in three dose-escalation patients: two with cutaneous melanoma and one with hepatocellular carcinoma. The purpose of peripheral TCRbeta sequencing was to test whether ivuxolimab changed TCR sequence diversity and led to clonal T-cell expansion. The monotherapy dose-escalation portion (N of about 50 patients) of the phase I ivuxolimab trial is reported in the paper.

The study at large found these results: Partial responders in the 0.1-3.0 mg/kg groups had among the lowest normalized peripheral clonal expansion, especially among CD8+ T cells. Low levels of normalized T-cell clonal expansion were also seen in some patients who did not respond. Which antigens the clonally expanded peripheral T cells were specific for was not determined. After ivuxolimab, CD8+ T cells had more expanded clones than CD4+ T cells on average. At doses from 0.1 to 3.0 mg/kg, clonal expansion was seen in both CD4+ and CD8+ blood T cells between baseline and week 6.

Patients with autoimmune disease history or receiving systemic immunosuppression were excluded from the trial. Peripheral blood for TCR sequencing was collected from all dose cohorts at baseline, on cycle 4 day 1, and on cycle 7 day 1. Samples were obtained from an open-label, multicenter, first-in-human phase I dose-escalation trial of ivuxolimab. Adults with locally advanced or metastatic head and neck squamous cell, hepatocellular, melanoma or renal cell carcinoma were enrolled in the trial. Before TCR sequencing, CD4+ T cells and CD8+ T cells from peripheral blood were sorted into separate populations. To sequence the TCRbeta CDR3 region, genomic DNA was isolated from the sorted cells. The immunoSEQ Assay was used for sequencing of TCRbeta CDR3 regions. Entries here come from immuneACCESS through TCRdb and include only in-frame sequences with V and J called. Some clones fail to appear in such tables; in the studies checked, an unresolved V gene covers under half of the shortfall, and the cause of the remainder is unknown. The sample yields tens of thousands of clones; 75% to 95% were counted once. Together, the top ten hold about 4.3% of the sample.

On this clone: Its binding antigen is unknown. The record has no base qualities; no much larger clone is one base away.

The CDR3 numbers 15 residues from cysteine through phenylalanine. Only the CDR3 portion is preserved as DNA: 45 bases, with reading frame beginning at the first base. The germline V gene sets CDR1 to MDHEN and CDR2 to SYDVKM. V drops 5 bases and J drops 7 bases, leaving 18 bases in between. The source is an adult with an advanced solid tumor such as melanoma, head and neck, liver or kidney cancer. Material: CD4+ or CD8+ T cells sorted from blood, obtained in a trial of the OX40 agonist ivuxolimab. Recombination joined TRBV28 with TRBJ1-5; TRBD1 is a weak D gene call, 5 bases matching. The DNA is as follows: TGTGCCAGCAGTCCAACGGGCGAGGGACTCCAGCCCCAGCATTTT. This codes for CASSPTGEGLQPQHF.